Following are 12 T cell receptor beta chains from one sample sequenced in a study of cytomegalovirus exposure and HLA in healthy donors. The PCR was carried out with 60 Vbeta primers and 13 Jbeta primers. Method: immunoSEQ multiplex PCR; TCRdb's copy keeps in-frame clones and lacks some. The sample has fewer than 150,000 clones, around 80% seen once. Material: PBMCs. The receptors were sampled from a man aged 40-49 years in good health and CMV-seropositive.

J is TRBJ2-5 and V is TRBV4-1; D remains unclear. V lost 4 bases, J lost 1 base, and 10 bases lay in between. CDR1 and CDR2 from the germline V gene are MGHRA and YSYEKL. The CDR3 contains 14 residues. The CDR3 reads CASSRSLIQETQYF. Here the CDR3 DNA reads TGCGCCAGCAGCCGTAGTCTTATCCAAGAGACCCAGTACTTC.

The DNA for the CDR3 is TGTGCCAGCAGTCGGGACAGCGCGAATGAAAAACTGTTTTTT. It specifies CASSRDSANEKLFF. The chain links TRBV7-2 to TRBJ1-4; TRBD1 aligns across 7 bases. The V gene end was trimmed by 6 bases and the J gene end by 5 bases; junction bases not matched to a gene: 6. CDR1 is SGHTA and CDR2 is FQGNSA in the germline V gene. The CDR3 loop spans 14 amino acids.

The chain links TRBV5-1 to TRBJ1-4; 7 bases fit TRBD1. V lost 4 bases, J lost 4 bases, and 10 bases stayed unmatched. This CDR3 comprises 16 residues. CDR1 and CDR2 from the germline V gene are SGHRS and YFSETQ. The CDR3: CASSPFRGTDNEKLFF. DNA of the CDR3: TGCGCCAGCAGCCCTTTTCGCGGGACAGATAATGAAAAACTGTTTTTT. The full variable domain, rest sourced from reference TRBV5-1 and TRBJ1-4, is KAGVTQTPRYLIKTRGQQVTLSCSPISGHRSVSWYQQTPGQGLQFLFEYFSETQRNKGNFPGRFSGRQFSNSRSEMNVSTLELGDSALYLCASSPFRGTDNEKLFFGSGTQLSVL.

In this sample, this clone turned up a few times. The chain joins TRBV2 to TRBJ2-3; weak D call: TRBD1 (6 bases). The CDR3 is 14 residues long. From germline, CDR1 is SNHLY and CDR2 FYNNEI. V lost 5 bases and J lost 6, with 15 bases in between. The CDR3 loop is CASSSQGQGDTQYF. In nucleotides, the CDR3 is TGTGCCAGCAGTAGCCAGGGCCAGGGGGATACGCAGTATTTT.

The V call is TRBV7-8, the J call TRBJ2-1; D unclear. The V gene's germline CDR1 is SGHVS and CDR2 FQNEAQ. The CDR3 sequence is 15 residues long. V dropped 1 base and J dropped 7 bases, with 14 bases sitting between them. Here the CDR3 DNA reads TGTGCCAGCAGCTTAGTAGAGATATTAGAAAATGAGCAGTTCTTC. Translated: CASSLVEILENEQFF.

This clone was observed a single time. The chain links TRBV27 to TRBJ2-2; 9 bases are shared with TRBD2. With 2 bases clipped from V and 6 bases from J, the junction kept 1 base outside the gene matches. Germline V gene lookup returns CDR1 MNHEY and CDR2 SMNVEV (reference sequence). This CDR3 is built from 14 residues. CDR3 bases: TGTGCCAGCAGTTTACTAGCGGGGCCCGGGGAGCTGTTTTTT. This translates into CASSLLAGPGELFF.

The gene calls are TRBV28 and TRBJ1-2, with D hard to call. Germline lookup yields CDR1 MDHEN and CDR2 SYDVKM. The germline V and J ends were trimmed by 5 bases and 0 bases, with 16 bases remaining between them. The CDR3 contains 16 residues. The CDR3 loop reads CASSLTNPGSNYGYTF. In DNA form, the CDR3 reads TGTGCCAGCAGTCTTACTAATCCGGGTTCTAACTATGGCTACACCTTC.

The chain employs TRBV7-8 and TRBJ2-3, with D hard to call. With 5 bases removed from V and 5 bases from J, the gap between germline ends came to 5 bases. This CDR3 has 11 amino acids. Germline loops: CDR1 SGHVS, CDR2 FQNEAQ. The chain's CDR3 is CASSIIDTQYF. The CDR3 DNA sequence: TGTGCCAGCAGCATTATAGATACGCAGTATTTT.

CDR3 nucleotides: TGCGCCAGCAGCCAAGCTCCGGGACTAGCGGGAGTGAGTGAGACCCAGTACTTC. It translates to CASSQAPGLAGVSETQYF. The V and J genes are TRBV4-1 and TRBJ2-5; 14 bases agree with TRBD2. The CDR3 totals 18 residues. Trimming took 1 base from V and 5 from J; bases not matched to a gene: 9. The V gene's germline CDR1 is MGHRA and CDR2 YSYEKL.

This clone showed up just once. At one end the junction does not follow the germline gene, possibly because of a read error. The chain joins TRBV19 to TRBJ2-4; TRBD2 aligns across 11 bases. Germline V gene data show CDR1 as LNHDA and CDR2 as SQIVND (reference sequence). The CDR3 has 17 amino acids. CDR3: CASSIGPSGRFKNIQYF. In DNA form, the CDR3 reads TGTGCCAGTAGTATAGGTCCTAGCGGGAGGTTTAAAAACATTCAGTACTTT.

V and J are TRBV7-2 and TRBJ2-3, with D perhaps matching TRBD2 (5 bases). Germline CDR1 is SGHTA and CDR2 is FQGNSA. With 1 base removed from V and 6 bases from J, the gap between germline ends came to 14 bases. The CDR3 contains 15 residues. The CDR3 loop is CASSLVSSGSDTQYF. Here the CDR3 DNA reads TGTGCCAGCAGCTTAGTTTCCAGTGGGAGTGATACGCAGTATTTT.

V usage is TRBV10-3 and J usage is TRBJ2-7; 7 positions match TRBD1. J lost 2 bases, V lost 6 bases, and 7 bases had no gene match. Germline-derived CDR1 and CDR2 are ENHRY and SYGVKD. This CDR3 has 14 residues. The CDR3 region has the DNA TGTGCCATCAGGGGGACAGCCGAGACCTACGAGCAGTACTTC. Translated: CAIRGTAETYEQYF.